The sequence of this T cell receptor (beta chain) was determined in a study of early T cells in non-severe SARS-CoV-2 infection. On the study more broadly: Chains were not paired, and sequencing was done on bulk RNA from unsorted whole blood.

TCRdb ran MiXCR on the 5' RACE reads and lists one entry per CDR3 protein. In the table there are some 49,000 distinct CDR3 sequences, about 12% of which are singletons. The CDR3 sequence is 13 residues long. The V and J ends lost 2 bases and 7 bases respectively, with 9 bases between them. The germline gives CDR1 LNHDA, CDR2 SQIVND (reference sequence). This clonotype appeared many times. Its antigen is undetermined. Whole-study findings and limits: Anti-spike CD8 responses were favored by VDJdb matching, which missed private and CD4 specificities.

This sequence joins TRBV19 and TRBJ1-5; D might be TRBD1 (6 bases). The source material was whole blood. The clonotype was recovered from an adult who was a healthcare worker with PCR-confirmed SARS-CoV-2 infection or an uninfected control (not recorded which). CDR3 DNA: TGTGCCAGTAGTATAAGGGGGGAACAGCCCCAGCATTTT. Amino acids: CASSIRGEQPQHF.